This T cell receptor beta chain was identified in a study of graft-versus-host responses after intestinal transplantation. Across the whole study: Recipients were all induced with anti-thymocyte globulin, then given tacrolimus and steroids for 2 to 3 years.

This table comes from immunoSEQ multiplex PCR, and its TCRdb copy is limited to in-frame clones, with some not included. The sample records 77,000 or so clones, approximately 92% being singletons. Trimming removed 6 bases from V and 4 bases from J, with 10 bases in between. Germline values: CDR1 MDHEN, CDR2 SYDVKM. CDR3 length equals 13 residues. The TCR comes from a human patient who received an intestinal transplant, so some T cells may come from the graft donor. This material consisted of PBMCs, taken 98 days after intestinal transplantation. The genes are TRBV28 and TRBJ1-5; TRBD1 is a possible D gene (6 bases). Written as DNA, the CDR3 is TGTGCCAGCAGCCCTAGGGGGAATCAGCCCCAGCATTTT. It codes for CASSPRGNQPQHF.